This T cell receptor beta chain comes out of a study of blood T cells in healthy people across ages. Caucasian, healthy and from Russia, the donors were aged between about 6 and 90. It was with a sample-barcoded 5' primer and a J-beta primer mix that a second PCR of about 6 to 11 cycles was run. TCRdb analysed the 5' RACE reads with MiXCR anew, one entry per CDR3 protein. The sample yields 760,000 or so distinct CDR3 sequences, roughly 25% seen once. This same sample was also taken into another study, of T cells of mothers and their children.

The sequence was collected from a boy younger than 18 in good health. The sequencing input was blood.

The CDR3 reads CASSGRLAGGGYNEQFF. The DNA of the CDR3 is TGCGCCAGCAGCGGAAGACTAGCGGGAGGGGGGTACAATGAGCAGTTCTTC. This chain connects TRBV5-1 to TRBJ2-1; 14 bases fit TRBD2. The V and J ends lost 4 bases and 4 bases, in that order; junction bases with no gene match: 7. Germline V gene sequence: CDR1 SGHRS, CDR2 YFSETQ. The CDR3 has 17 residues.